The 13 T cell receptor beta chains below all came from one sample that was sequenced in a study of PD-1 blockade in mismatch repair-deficient tumors. Sequencing was performed with immunoSEQ multiplex PCR; in TCRdb, only in-frame clones are kept and a portion is missing. The table has around 39,000 clones, around four fifths seen once. The starting material was PBMCs, obtained roughly 40 weeks after starting pembrolizumab. Receptor source: an adult with mismatch repair-deficient cancer.

This chain connects TRBV6-1 to TRBJ1-1; D is perhaps TRBD1 (6 bases). The CDR3 consists of 12 residues. V dropped 8 bases and J dropped 6 bases, with 13 bases sitting between them. CDR1 and CDR2 from the germline V gene are MNHNS and SASEGT. The CDR3 spells CASLFSGAEAFF. The CDR3 nucleotides read TGTGCCAGCTTGTTTTCAGGGGCTGAAGCTTTCTTT.

The chain recombines TRBV11-3 with TRBJ2-7; TRBD2 agrees at 7 bases. The CDR3 covers 16 residues. Germline-derived CDR1 and CDR2 are SGHNT and YENEEA. After removal of 2 bases from V and 4 bases from J, the junction contained 11 bases not matched to a gene. This CDR3 is CASSLPSGRVKYEQYF. The CDR3, as DNA: TGTGCCAGCAGCTTACCTTCAGGGAGGGTAAAATACGAGCAGTACTTC.

This chain connects TRBV15 to TRBJ2-3; a weak D match, TRBD1 (6 bases). Trimming pared 3 bases from V and 2 bases from J, leaving 18 bases between. The germline V gene encodes CDR1 LNHNV and CDR2 YYDKDF (reference sequence). The CDR3 sequence is 17 residues long. The CDR3 nucleotides read TGTGCCACCAGCAGGGCATTCGACAGGAGGTTCACAGATACGCAGTATTTT. This gives the protein CATSRAFDRRFTDTQYF.

The rearrangement uses TRBV30 and TRBJ2-3, with D possibly TRBD2 on 6 matching bases. The V gene's germline CDR1 is GTSNPN and CDR2 SVGIG (reference sequence). V was clipped by 3 bases and J by 4 bases, with 17 bases between them. The CDR3 is made up of 15 amino acids. In nucleotides, the CDR3 is TGTGCCTGGAGCCCCCGTATGTCGGGGGCAGATACGCAGTATTTT. It yields the protein CAWSPRMSGADTQYF. Together with reference TRBV30 and TRBJ2-3, the CDR3 gives the full variable domain: SQTIHQWPATLVQPVGSPLSLECTVEGTSNPNLYWYRQAAGRGLQLLFYSVGIGQISSEVPQNLSASRPQDRQFILSSKKLLLSDSGFYLCAWSPRMSGADTQYFGPGTRLTVL.

The rearrangement links TRBV7-9 to TRBJ1-2; TRBD1 matches at 9 bases. Germline V gene data show CDR1 as SEHNR and CDR2 as FQNEAQ (reference sequence). Germline trimming cut 5 bases from V and 7 bases from J; bases unmatched to any gene: 8. The CDR3 extends over 14 amino acids. In DNA, the CDR3 is TGTGCCAGCAGCACGGGGACAGGGAGCGCTGGCTACACCTTC. Translating gives CASSTGTGSAGYTF.

The sample holds a few counts of this clone. V usage is TRBV4-2 and J usage is TRBJ2-7, with D possibly being TRBD1 (5 bases). CDR1 is LGHNA, CDR2 YNFKEQ, per germline. This CDR3 is 15 amino acids long. Deletions cut 2 bases from V and 2 bases from J, with 13 bases between. CDR3 amino acids: CASSQSPSRAYEQYF. Written as DNA, the CDR3 is TGTGCCAGCAGCCAAAGCCCCTCCAGGGCCTACGAGCAGTACTTC.

This clone was seen a single time. The chain joins TRBV11-2 to TRBJ1-2; D perhaps matches TRBD1 (5 bases). The V and J ends lost 3 bases and 5 bases respectively, with 22 bases between them. Germline values: CDR1 SGHAT, CDR2 FQNNGV. CDR3 size: 17 residues. CDR3 amino acids: CASSFGTPELYFYGYTF. The DNA for the CDR3 is TGTGCCAGCAGCTTCGGGACTCCGGAACTATACTTTTATGGCTACACCTTC. The whole variable domain, remainder taken from reference TRBV11-2 and TRBJ1-2, is EAGVAQSPRYKIIEKRQSVAFWCNPISGHATLYWYQQILGQGPKLLIQFQNNGVVDDSQLPKDRFSAERLKGVDSTLKIQPAKLEDSAVYLCASSFGTPELYFYGYTFGSGTRLTVV.

This clone has a handful of counts. The chain combines TRBV2 with TRBJ1-5, with 11 bases identical to TRBD1. CDR3 length equals 15 residues. In germline, CDR1 is SNHLY, CDR2 FYNNEI. After removal of 4 bases from V and 6 bases from J, the junction contained 5 bases not matched to a gene. The CDR3 DNA sequence: TGTGCCAGCAGTGGCGGACAGGGGGCTTCTCAGCCCCAGCATTTT. Its protein product is CASSGGQGASQPQHF.

The chain has TRBV5-6 and TRBJ2-4, with 9 bases aligning to TRBD2. Germline loops: CDR1 SGHDT, CDR2 YYEEEE. V lost 1 base, J lost 6 bases, and 11 bases stayed unmatched. The CDR3 spans 17 residues. The CDR3 DNA reads as TGTGCCAGCAGCTTGAGGGGACTTAGCGGGAGAGTAAACATTCAGTACTTC. This encodes CASSLRGLSGRVNIQYF.

This clone was detected once. The chain carries TRBV7-8 and TRBJ2-5, with TRBD2 identical over 13 bases. The CDR3 is 16 amino acids. J was trimmed by 5 bases and V by 5 bases; bases with no gene match: 8. CDR1 SGHVS and CDR2 FQNEAQ come from the germline V gene. Here the CDR3 reads CASSERLAGGAETQYF. The CDR3 nucleotides read TGTGCCAGCAGCGAGAGACTAGCGGGAGGTGCCGAGACCCAGTACTTC.

V gene TRBV4-1 combines with J gene TRBJ2-3; 7 bases align to TRBD2. The V segment lost 1 base and the J segment 12 bases; nucleotides outside the gene matches: 16. This CDR3 region has 16 residues. Germline V lookup: CDR1 MGHRA, CDR2 YSYEKL. In DNA form, the CDR3 reads TGCGCCAGCAGCCAAGGGTATGGGTGGGCGGGGGAGAGTCAGTATTTT. This encodes CASSQGYGWAGESQYF.

J is TRBJ1-1 and V is TRBV9; 12 bases match TRBD1. Germline CDR1 reads SGDLS; CDR2 reads YYNGEE. J lost 3 bases, V lost 3 bases, and 6 bases had no gene match. The CDR3 extends over 16 amino acids. The CDR3 nucleotides are TGTGCCAGCAGCGCCCGGGACAGGGGGCGGGACACTGAAGCTTTCTTT. Translation: CASSARDRGRDTEAFF. The variable domain in full, completed from reference TRBV9 and TRBJ1-1, reads DSGVTQTPKHLITATGQRVTLRCSPRSGDLSVYWYQQSLDQGLQFLIQYYNGEERAKGNILERFSAQQFPDLHSELNLSSLELGDSALYFCASSARDRGRDTEAFFGQGTRLTVV.

The chain carries TRBV5-1 and TRBJ1-2, with 8 bases identical to TRBD1. V lost 0 bases and J lost 2; bases outside the gene matches: 6. Germline CDR1 reads SGHRS; CDR2 reads YFSETQ. The length of the CDR3 is 16 residues. The CDR3 loop is CASSLARQGANYGYTF. CDR3 DNA: TGCGCCAGCAGCTTGGCCCGTCAGGGGGCCAACTATGGCTACACCTTC.